The 24 T cell receptor beta chains below were found in one sample sequenced in a study of vaccination and CD4 T cells after COVID-19. Cultured CD4+ T cell DNA was sequenced using the Oncomine TCR Beta short-read assay. TCRdb reprocessed the PCR reads with MiXCR, giving one entry per CDR3 protein. This sample has 14,000 or so distinct CDR3 sequences; less than 30% occur once, and the top ten carry less than 25%. Described treatment: approximately 10-day PBMC culture with coronavirus spike peptide pools or control peptides (ViraFEST assay). Their specific antigens are unknown. Sample: cultured CD4+ T cells from blood. Receptors originate from a human donor with COVID-19.

The rearrangement joins TRBV7-2 to TRBJ2-7; D remains unclear. The CDR3 is 11 amino acids. CDR1 is SGHTA, CDR2 FQGNSA, per germline. V was pared by 7 bases and J by 4 bases, with 8 bases between. CDR3 bases: TGTGCCAGCATACACGGATACGAGCAGTACTTC. This encodes CASIHGYEQYF.

J is TRBJ2-3 and V is TRBV7-2; TRBD1 is a possible D gene (6 bases). This CDR3 spans 12 amino acids. The germline V gene has CDR1 SGHTA and CDR2 FQGNSA. V was trimmed by 1 base and J by 11 bases, leaving 10 bases between them. CDR3 amino acids: CASSLDGQKQYF. CDR3 nucleotides: TGTGCCAGCAGCTTAGATGGACAGAAGCAGTATTTT.

The chain is built from TRBV2 and TRBJ1-2; maybe TRBD1 (6 bases). CDR3 length equals 13 residues. With 8 bases removed from V and 3 bases from J, the gap between germline ends came to 13 bases. Germline assignment: CDR1 SNHLY and CDR2 FYNNEI. CDR3: CASLSDSDYGYTF. The DNA of the CDR3 is TGTGCCAGCCTCTCGGACAGTGACTATGGCTACACCTTC. The full variable domain, in which reference TRBV2 and TRBJ1-2 provide the parts outside the CDR3, is EPEVTQTPSHQVTQMGQEVILRCVPISNHLYFYWYRQILGQKVEFLVSFYNNEISEKSEIFDDQFSVERPDGSNFTLKIRSTKLEDSAMYFCASLSDSDYGYTFGSGTRLTVV.

The table lists this clonotype with a few counts. The chain couples TRBV19 to TRBJ2-2, with 9 bases matching TRBD1. Germline V gene sequence: CDR1 LNHDA, CDR2 SQIVND (reference sequence). There are 17 residues in the CDR3. With V trimmed by 5 bases and J by 3 bases, 10 bases remained unmatched. CDR3 nucleotides: TGTGCCAGTAGTTCCCCCCCTTGGACAGGGGACACCGGGGAGCTGTTTTTT. Its protein is CASSSPPWTGDTGELFF.

This chain links TRBV10-3 with TRBJ2-2; TRBD2 aligns across 8 bases. Unmatched junction bases numbered 0, after V lost 0 bases and J lost 0 bases. Germline lookup yields CDR1 ENHRY and CDR2 SYGVKD. The CDR3 consists of 16 residues. In DNA, the CDR3 is TGTGCCATCAGTGAGTCAGCGGGGGCGAACACCGGGGAGCTGTTTTTT. Protein sequence: CAISESAGANTGELFF.

The V gene is TRBV11-3, the J gene TRBJ1-1, with 8 bases fitting TRBD1. This CDR3 has 14 amino acids. Germline V gene data show CDR1 as SGHNT and CDR2 as YENEEA. V was pared by 5 bases and J by 5 bases, with 7 bases of the junction left unmatched. The CDR3 DNA follows: TGTGCCAGCAGCGACCGGACAGGGAGAACTGAAGCTTTCTTT. This sequence encodes CASSDRTGRTEAFF.

The table lists this clonotype with a few counts. V gene TRBV2 combines with J gene TRBJ1-2; D is perhaps TRBD1 (5 bases). Germline CDR1 reads SNHLY; CDR2 reads FYNNEI. The CDR3 sequence is 14 residues long. V lost 7 bases, J lost 6 bases, and 18 bases lay in between. CDR3 protein: CASTKQDRINGYTF. In DNA, the CDR3 is TGTGCCAGCACTAAACAGGATCGTATTAATGGCTACACCTTC.

As to this clonotype: A read error may account for a junction end that differs from germline. The rearrangement links TRBV19 to TRBJ2-3; 8 bases agree with TRBD2. CDR1 is LNHDA, CDR2 SQIVND, per germline (reference sequence). CDR3 length: 15 residues. The CDR3 spells CAGSIASGGPDTQYF. The CDR3 DNA sequence: TGTGCCGGTAGTATAGCGTCGGGGGGGCCGGATACGCAGTATTTT. Filled out from reference TRBV19 and TRBJ2-3, the complete variable domain reads DGGITQSPKYLFRKEGQNVTLSCEQNLNHDAMYWYRQDPGQGLRLIYYSQIVNDFQKGDIAEGYSVSREKKESFPLTVTSAQKNPTAFYLCAGSIASGGPDTQYFGPGTRLTVL.

The chain combines TRBV7-8 with TRBJ2-5, with D tentatively TRBD1 (6 bases). The CDR3 contains 14 residues. Trimming left V 4 bases short and J 1 base short, with 10 bases between. CDR1 is SGHVS and CDR2 is FQNEAQ in the germline V gene. The CDR3 DNA reads TGTGCCAGCAGCTACACAGGGTCCCAAGAGACCCAGTACTTC. Encoded protein: CASSYTGSQETQYF. Using reference TRBV7-8 and TRBJ2-5 for the parts outside the CDR3, the full variable domain is GAGVSQSPRYKVAKRGQDVALRCDPISGHVSLFWYQQALGQGPEFLTYFQNEAQLDKSGLPSDRFFAERPEGSVSTLKIQRTQQEDSAVYLCASSYTGSQETQYFGPGTRLLVL.

The genes are TRBV7-2 and TRBJ1-5; D unresolved. The CDR3 totals 16 residues. Per the germline V gene, CDR1 is SGHTA and CDR2 is FQGNSA. The V gene lost 5 bases and the J gene lost 2 bases, with 16 bases spanning the gap. The CDR3 region has the DNA TGTGCCAGCAGCCCGCGACCCCTCGGGGGCAATCAGCCCCAGCATTTT. Residues: CASSPRPLGGNQPQHF.

The rearrangement joins TRBV19 to TRBJ1-1; 7 nucleotides line up with TRBD1. V dropped 5 bases and J dropped 3; count of bases not matched to a gene: 12. Per germline, CDR1 LNHDA and CDR2 SQIVND (reference sequence). CDR3 length equals 16 residues. The CDR3 DNA reads as TGTGCCAGTAGTCCGGGACAGCGACCCGTATACACTGAAGCTTTCTTT. Its translation: CASSPGQRPVYTEAFF. The full variable domain, in which reference TRBV19 and TRBJ1-1 provide the parts outside the CDR3, is DGGITQSPKYLFRKEGQNVTLSCEQNLNHDAMYWYRQDPGQGLRLIYYSQIVNDFQKGDIAEGYSVSREKKESFPLTVTSAQKNPTAFYLCASSPGQRPVYTEAFFGQGTRLTVV.

This clonotype turned up a few times. The V and J genes are TRBV7-2 and TRBJ1-2, with a possible D match to TRBD1 (5 bases). Germline loops: CDR1 SGHTA, CDR2 FQGNSA. CDR3 length equals 13 residues. V was trimmed by 5 bases and J by 12 bases, leaving 19 bases between them. As DNA, the CDR3 is TGTGCCAGCAGCGTCCCGGGGCAGCGGACGGACACCTTC. It is translated as CASSVPGQRTDTF.

The genes are TRBV20-1 and TRBJ2-5, with D uncertain. Germline assignment: CDR1 DFQATT and CDR2 SNEGSKA (reference sequence). With 6 bases removed from V and 4 bases from J, the gap between germline ends came to 21 bases. The CDR3 length is 15 residues. CDR3 amino acids: CSAKGLQSLRETQYF. For the CDR3, the DNA is TGCAGTGCCAAAGGGTTACAGTCATTAAGAGAGACCCAGTACTTC.

V is TRBV15 and J is TRBJ2-5, with a weak D call TRBD1 (6 bases). Germline V lookup: CDR1 LNHNV, CDR2 YYDKDF (reference sequence). The CDR3 runs 18 residues. V lost 2 bases to trimming and J lost 4 bases, with 23 bases between them. The CDR3: CATSRLSRGLGAGETQYF. For the CDR3, the DNA is TGTGCCACCAGCAGACTCTCAAGGGGGTTGGGGGCGGGAGAGACCCAGTACTTC.

This clonotype has a handful of counts. The chain employs TRBV15 and TRBJ2-7; TRBD2 matches 7 bases. Per the germline V gene, CDR1 is LNHNV and CDR2 is YYDKDF (reference sequence). V lost 3 bases and J lost 5; bases outside the gene matches: 13. The CDR3 is made up of 16 amino acids. CDR3 amino acids: CATSRDLGLVADEQYF. In nucleotides, the CDR3 is TGTGCCACCAGCAGGGACTTAGGACTAGTTGCGGACGAGCAGTACTTC.

This clonotype was detected a few times. The chain couples TRBV6-2 or TRBV6-3 to TRBJ2-4; 12 bases are a match to TRBD2. V was pared by 4 bases and J by 7 bases, with 11 bases of the junction left unmatched. Per the germline V gene, CDR1 is MNHEY and CDR2 is SVGEGT. The CDR3 runs 17 residues. This CDR3 reads CASSSKRLAGGPNIQYF. CDR3 coding DNA: TGTGCCAGCAGTTCCAAACGGCTAGCGGGGGGGCCGAACATTCAGTACTTC.

This clonotype showed up just a few times. CDR3 in DNA: TGCAGTGCTAGAGACCCGACTAGCGGGGGGCTCGAGACCCAGTACTTC. Translating it yields CSARDPTSGGLETQYF. The chain combines TRBV20-1 with TRBJ2-5; the match to TRBD2 covers 13 bases. V was pared by 0 bases and J by 5 bases, with 6 bases of the junction left unmatched. Germline V CDR1 and CDR2: DFQATT, SNEGSKA (reference sequence). The CDR3 spans 16 residues.

This clonotype was counted between two and nine times. The V and J genes are TRBV28 and TRBJ1-2; TRBD1 might be the D (5 bases). Trimming stripped 4 bases from V and 5 bases from J, with 11 bases between. The germline V gene encodes CDR1 MDHEN and CDR2 SYDVKM. The CDR3 loop spans 13 amino acids. DNA for the CDR3: TGTGCCAGCAGTTACGGGACTTTTTATGGCTACACCTTC. It translates to CASSYGTFYGYTF.

The V call is TRBV6-1, the J call TRBJ2-7; 11 bases align to TRBD1. This CDR3 contains 13 residues. Trimming took 3 bases from V and 7 from J; bases not matched to a gene: 2. Germline V gene lookup returns CDR1 MNHNS and CDR2 SASEGT. CDR3 sequence: CASSEDRGQEQYF. The CDR3 DNA reads as TGTGCCAGCAGTGAGGACAGGGGGCAGGAGCAGTACTTC.

This rearrangement joins TRBV12-5 to TRBJ1-1; 11 positions match TRBD1. Germline V lookup: CDR1 LGHNT, CDR2 FRNRAP. V lost 1 base to trimming and J lost 0 bases; unmatched junction nucleotides: 10. The CDR3 has 19 residues. CDR3 protein: CASGLATGTGGTMNTEAFF. Here the CDR3 DNA reads TGTGCTAGTGGTTTGGCAACCGGGACAGGGGGGACTATGAACACTGAAGCTTTCTTT.

This clonotype was detected a few times. The J gene is TRBJ2-3, the V gene TRBV29-1, with D unresolved. Trimming pared 4 bases from V and 5 bases from J, leaving 10 bases between. CDR1 SQVTM and CDR2 ANQGSEA come from the germline V gene. The CDR3 is made up of 12 amino acids. DNA for the CDR3: TGCAGCGTTGTCCAGGCGGAAGATACGCAGTATTTT. Protein: CSVVQAEDTQYF.

The chain combines TRBV2 with TRBJ1-4, with D hard to call. Germline values: CDR1 SNHLY, CDR2 FYNNEI. The CDR3 extends over 13 amino acids. Trimming took off 11 bases at V and 4 bases at J, with 14 bases between the two ends. The CDR3 sequence is CASSRAYNEKLFF. In nucleotides, the CDR3 is TGTGCCTCCTCGAGGGCTTATAATGAAAAACTGTTTTTT.

A few counts support this clonotype. The V gene is TRBV11-2, the J gene TRBJ2-2; D is perhaps TRBD1 (5 bases). Germline V gene data show CDR1 as SGHAT and CDR2 as FQNNGV. Trimming removed 5 bases at V and 0 bases at J, with 10 bases between. The CDR3 covers 15 residues. CDR3: CASSLSTANTGELFF. Here the CDR3 DNA reads TGTGCCAGCAGCCTTTCGACAGCGAACACCGGGGAGCTGTTTTTT.

In DNA form, the CDR3 reads TGTGCCACGAGAGCCGGGGGTTCCTACAATGAGCAGTTCTTC. It yields the protein CATRAGGSYNEQFF. This chain connects TRBV6-2 or TRBV6-3 to TRBJ2-1; tentatively, D is TRBD2 (6 bases). Per the germline V gene, CDR1 is MNHEY and CDR2 is SVGEGT. The V and J ends lost 10 bases and 1 base respectively, with 14 bases between them. CDR3 length: 14 residues.